Following are 18 T cell receptor beta chains from one sample sequenced in a study of identical twins' blood T cells. TCRdb independently ran MiXCR on the 5' RACE reads; one entry per CDR3 protein. The sample holds roughly 380,000 distinct CDR3 sequences, approximately 30% seen once. Input material: PBMCs. The receptor source for this set is a woman aged 18-50 years in good health.

This clonotype was observed a handful of times. The gene calls are TRBV14 and TRBJ1-6, with D possibly matching TRBD1 (6 bases). Deletions cut 5 bases from V and 7 bases from J, with 15 bases between. CDR3 size: 15 residues. Germline CDR1 SGHDN, CDR2 FVKESK. DNA for the CDR3: TGTGCCAGCAGCGGACCAGGGGTTACCAATTCACCCCTCCACTTT. Amino acids: CASSGPGVTNSPLHF.

V gene TRBV12-5 combines with J gene TRBJ1-2, with no clear D. The CDR3 covers 13 residues. Germline V CDR1 and CDR2: LGHNT, FRNRAP. V lost 6 bases, J lost 8 bases, and 16 bases lay in between. The CDR3 region is CASGPDGKGGYTF. The CDR3 bases are TGTGCTAGTGGCCCCGACGGGAAAGGGGGCTACACCTTC.

This clonotype was counted a few times. V and J are TRBV11-2 and TRBJ2-5; D is uncertain. This CDR3 comprises 11 residues. Germline V CDR1 and CDR2: SGHAT, FQNNGV. Trimming pared 3 bases from V and 5 bases from J, leaving 4 bases between. The CDR3 DNA follows: TGTGCCAGCAGCTTTACCGAGACCCAGTACTTC. Residues: CASSFTETQYF.

This clonotype was seen a few times. The J gene is TRBJ1-1, the V gene TRBV29-1; no firm D call. The V end lost 5 bases, the J end lost 10 bases, and 11 bases lay between the germline ends. This CDR3 is 10 amino acids long. CDR1 is SQVTM and CDR2 is ANQGSEA in the germline V gene. The CDR3 nucleotides are TGCAGCGTTCAACGACGGGGAGCTTTCTTT. The encoded protein is CSVQRRGAFF.

Notes on this clonotype: A read error may account for a junction end that differs from germline. The chain is built from TRBV16 and TRBJ1-1; perhaps TRBD1 as D (5 bases). Germline CDR1 is KGHSY and CDR2 is FQNENV. CDR3 size: 14 residues. In DNA form, the CDR3 reads TGTGCCAGCAGTCGGCGATACATAGAAGGGACGGTAATCTTT. Its protein product is CASSRRYIEGTVIF.

As for this clonotype: Likely a read error: the CDR3 ends without its conserved phenylalanine or tryptophan. No DNA is shown, since the ends of the CDR3 on it are uncertain; the CDR3 is the one TCRdb lists. The chain has TRBV9 and TRBJ1-1; the DNA was not compared with TRBD1, the D call given in the table. The CDR3 is 10 residues long, counting both termini. From germline, CDR1 is SGDLS and CDR2 YYNGEE. The CDR3 loop reads CASSGDRVYL.

This clonotype occurred once. The junction departs from the called germline gene at one end, perhaps through a read error. This sequence joins TRBV6-6 and TRBJ2-1; tentatively, D is TRBD1 (6 bases). The germline V gene has CDR1 MNHNY and CDR2 SVGAGI (reference sequence). The CDR3 spans 12 residues. CDR3 nucleotides: TGTACCAGCCTCTACCCCGGGACACCTACTATCTTC. Its translation: CTSLYPGTPTIF.

This clonotype was observed a few times. The gene calls are TRBV20-1 and TRBJ2-1; maybe TRBD1 (8 bases). CDR1 is DFQATT, CDR2 SNEGSKA, per germline (reference sequence). With 3 bases removed from V and 4 bases from J, the gap between germline ends came to 16 bases. The CDR3 has 15 amino acids. Here the CDR3 DNA reads TGCAGTGCTAGGCGAACAGGGGGGGAGTACAATGAGCAGTTCTTC. This encodes CSARRTGGEYNEQFF.

The V and J genes are TRBV6-1 and TRBJ2-7, with 7 bases that match TRBD2. The CDR3 runs 13 residues. In germline, CDR1 is MNHNS, CDR2 SASEGT. V was clipped by 7 bases and J by 0 bases; unmatched bases: 3. CDR3 residues: CASMLAVSYEQYF. CDR3 nucleotide sequence: TGTGCCAGCATGCTAGCGGTCTCCTACGAGCAGTACTTC.

The chain employs TRBV20-1 and TRBJ2-7; D may be TRBD1 or TRBD2 (5 bases each). Trimming took 4 bases from V and 7 from J, leaving 14 bases between them. There are 12 residues in the CDR3. The V gene's germline CDR1 is DFQATT and CDR2 SNEGSKA (reference sequence). The CDR3 loop is CSATRDVEEQYF. The CDR3 DNA reads as TGCAGTGCTACCCGGGACGTAGAAGAGCAGTACTTC.

This clonotype was seen only a few times. CDR3 coding DNA: TGTGCCAGCAGCATCGGGACAGGCTACAATCAGCCCCAGCATTTT. Protein: CASSIGTGYNQPQHF. The chain recombines TRBV5-6 with TRBJ1-5; TRBD1 agrees at 8 bases. V shed 4 bases and J 3 bases; nucleotides not matched to a gene: 6. The CDR3 extends over 15 amino acids. The germline gives CDR1 SGHDT, CDR2 YYEEEE.

The chain carries TRBV5-6 and TRBJ1-5; D call uncertain. CDR3 length equals 15 residues. Trimming removed 0 bases at V and 2 bases at J, with 9 bases between. Germline lookup yields CDR1 SGHDT and CDR2 YYEEEE. The CDR3 bases are TGTGCCAGCAGCTTGGGTTTGGGTGGCAATCAGCCCCAGCATTTT. Its translation is CASSLGLGGNQPQHF.

This clonotype was recorded many times. The V gene is TRBV25-1, the J gene TRBJ2-1; TRBD1 matches at 7 bases. The CDR3 loop spans 15 amino acids. Trimming at V came to 6 bases and at J to 4 bases, leaving 9 bases not matched to a gene. Looked up from germline, CDR1 is MGHDK and CDR2 is SYGVNS. The CDR3 spells CASRRPGQTYNEQFF. The DNA for the CDR3 is TGTGCCAGCAGAAGACCGGGACAGACATACAATGAGCAGTTCTTC.

This clonotype has just one count. One base away lies a much larger clone, so this may be a sequencing read error. The rearrangement joins TRBV10-2 to TRBJ2-1; 9 nucleotides line up with TRBD2. With V trimmed by 6 bases and J by 0 bases, 3 bases remained unmatched. Germline V gene lookup returns CDR1 WSHSY and CDR2 SAAADI. This CDR3 comprises 15 residues. This chain's CDR3 is CASSSSGDSYNEQFF. Here the CDR3 DNA reads TGCGCCAGCAGCTCTAGCGGGGACTCCTACAATGAGCAGTTCTTC.

In its sample, this clonotype was seen a few times. The J gene is TRBJ1-3, the V gene TRBV7-8; D unclear. Trimming took off 6 bases at V and 0 bases at J, with 6 bases between the two ends. Germline CDR1 SGHVS, CDR2 FQNEAQ. This CDR3 is 13 amino acids long. The CDR3 region is CASSPHSGNTIYF. The CDR3 region has the DNA TGTGCCAGCAGTCCGCACTCTGGAAACACCATATATTTT.

This clonotype has just a few counts. The CDR3 DNA reads TGTGCCAGCAGTTCCATACAGGGATGGAGTGGCTACACCTTC. This encodes CASSSIQGWSGYTF. The chain employs TRBV6-2 or TRBV6-3 and TRBJ1-2; tentatively, D is TRBD1 (6 bases). CDR1 and CDR2 (germline): MNHEY, SVGEGT. The length of the CDR3 is 14 residues. Trimming shortened V by 4 bases and J by 7 bases, and 16 bases separated the two germline ends.

The V gene is TRBV20-1, the J gene TRBJ1-3; 7 bases align to TRBD1. Germline lookup yields CDR1 DFQATT and CDR2 SNEGSKA (reference sequence). The CDR3 loop spans 14 amino acids. With V trimmed by 6 bases and J by 4 bases, 9 bases remained unmatched. CDR3: CSAYTGVFGNTIYF. The CDR3 nucleotides read TGCAGTGCATACACAGGGGTCTTCGGAAACACCATATATTTT.

For this clonotype: Sequence at one end of the junction differs from germline and may be a read error. The rearrangement links TRBV19 to TRBJ2-7; perhaps TRBD2 as D (5 bases). Germline V gives CDR1 LNHDA, CDR2 SQIVND (reference sequence). The CDR3 spans 14 residues. CDR3 nucleotide sequence: TGTGCCGGTAGTACGTTGGTACGGGAATACGAGCAGTACTTC. This sequence encodes CAGSTLVREYEQYF.